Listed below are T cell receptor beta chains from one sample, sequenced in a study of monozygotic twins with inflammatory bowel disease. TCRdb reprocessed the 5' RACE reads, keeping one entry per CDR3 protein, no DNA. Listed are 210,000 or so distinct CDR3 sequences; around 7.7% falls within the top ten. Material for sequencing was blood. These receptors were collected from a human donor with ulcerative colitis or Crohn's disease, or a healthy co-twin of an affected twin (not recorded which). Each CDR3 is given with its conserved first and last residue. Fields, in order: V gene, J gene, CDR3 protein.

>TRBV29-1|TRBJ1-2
CSVDRAGGGYGYTF
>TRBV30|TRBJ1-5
CAWSVGQGYNQPQHF
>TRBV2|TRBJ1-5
CASRLPGPHGAQPQHF
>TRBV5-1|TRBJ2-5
CASSWSAGQKKETQYF
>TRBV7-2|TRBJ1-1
CASSLGIRGQRTEAFF
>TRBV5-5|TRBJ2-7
CASSSGQATYEQYF
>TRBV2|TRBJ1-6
CASRLYRDRGKNSPLHF
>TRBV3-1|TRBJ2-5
CASSHGLAGFTETQYF
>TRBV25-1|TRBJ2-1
CASSESNGFNEQFF
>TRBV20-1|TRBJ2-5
CSAPFGGAGETQYF
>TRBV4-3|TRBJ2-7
CASSQEYRTYEQYF
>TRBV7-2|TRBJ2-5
CASSLGPGQQETQYF
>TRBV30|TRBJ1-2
CAWSPSGDRVLRGYTF
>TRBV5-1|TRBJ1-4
CASSPGEATNEKLFF
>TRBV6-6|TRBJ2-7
CARRFRDRDNEQYF
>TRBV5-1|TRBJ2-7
CASSFLAGGPLEQYF
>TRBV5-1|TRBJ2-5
CASSQLGLNGQETQYF
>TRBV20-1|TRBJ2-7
CSARDATGGSYEQYF
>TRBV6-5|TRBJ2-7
CASSYLWTSDKSYEQYF
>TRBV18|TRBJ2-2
CASSPQGGDTGELFF
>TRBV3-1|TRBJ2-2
CASSQVDRVGTGELFF
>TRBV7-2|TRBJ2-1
CASSLAHGGFEQFF
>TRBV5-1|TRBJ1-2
CASSLFNLEDGYTF
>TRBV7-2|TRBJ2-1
CASSLGLPLNYNEQFF
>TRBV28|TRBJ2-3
CASGRALDTDTQYF
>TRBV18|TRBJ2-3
CASSPSGGTDTQYF
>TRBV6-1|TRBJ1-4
CATQGAGEKLFF
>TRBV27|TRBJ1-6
CASRKASYDSPLHF
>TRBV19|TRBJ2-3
CASSIRLASTQYF
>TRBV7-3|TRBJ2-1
CASSLGTSGRGSEQFF
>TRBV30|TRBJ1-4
CAWSGGQTEGHEKLFF
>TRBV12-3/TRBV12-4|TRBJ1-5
CASSLRDNQPQHF
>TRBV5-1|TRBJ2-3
CASSLNSGTSGSSKQYF
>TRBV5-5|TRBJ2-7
CASSGGPAVYEQYF
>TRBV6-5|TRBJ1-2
CATSMGLNYGYTF
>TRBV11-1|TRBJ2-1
CASSDNTGLAGVDSNEQFF
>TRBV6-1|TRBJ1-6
CASSPWSVAGNSPLHF
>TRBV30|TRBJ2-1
CAWSWGVAGEQFF
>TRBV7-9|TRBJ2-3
CASSLETATDTQYF
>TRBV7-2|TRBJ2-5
CASSLAPLAGGLETQYF
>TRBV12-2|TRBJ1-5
CASRLDTLHQPQHF
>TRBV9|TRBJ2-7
CASSDGTTYEQYF
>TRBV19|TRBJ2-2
CASSIRQTTGELFF
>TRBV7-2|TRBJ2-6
CASSLFLSGANVLTF
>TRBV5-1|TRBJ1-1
CASSLMGQGTEAFF
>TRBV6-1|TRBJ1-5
CASSGGTGARRDQPQHF
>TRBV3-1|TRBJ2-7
CASSQASQLLGEQYF
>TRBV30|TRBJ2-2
CAWEGATNTGELFF
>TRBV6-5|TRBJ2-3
CASSSGLAGGDTQYF
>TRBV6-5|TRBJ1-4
CASSYGGGHQEKLFF
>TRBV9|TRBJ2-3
CASSSNRDASFPTDTQYF